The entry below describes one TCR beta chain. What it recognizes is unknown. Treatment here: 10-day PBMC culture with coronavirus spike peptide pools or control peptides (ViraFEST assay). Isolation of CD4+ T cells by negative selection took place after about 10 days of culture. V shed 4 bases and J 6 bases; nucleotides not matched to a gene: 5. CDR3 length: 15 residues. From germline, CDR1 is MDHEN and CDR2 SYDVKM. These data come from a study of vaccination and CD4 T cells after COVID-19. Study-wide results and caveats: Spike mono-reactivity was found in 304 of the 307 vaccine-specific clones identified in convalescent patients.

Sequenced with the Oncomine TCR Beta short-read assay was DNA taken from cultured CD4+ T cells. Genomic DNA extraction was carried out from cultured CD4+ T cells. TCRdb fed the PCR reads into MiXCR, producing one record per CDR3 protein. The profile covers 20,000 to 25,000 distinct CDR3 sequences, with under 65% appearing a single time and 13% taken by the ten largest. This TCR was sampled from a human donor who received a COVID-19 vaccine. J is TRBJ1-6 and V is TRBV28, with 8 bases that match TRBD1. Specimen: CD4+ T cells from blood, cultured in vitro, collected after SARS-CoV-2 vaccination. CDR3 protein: CASSSPGGGNSPLHF. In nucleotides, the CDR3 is TGTGCCAGCAGTTCACCAGGGGGCGGTAATTCACCCCTCCACTTT.